This TCR beta chain was sequenced during a study of T cell responses to AZD1222 COVID-19 vaccine. The CDR3 has 15 residues. CDR1 and CDR2 (germline): SGHNT, YENEEA. Trimming cost V 4 bases and J 3 bases; bases outside gene matches: 3. Sequenced by immunoSEQ multiplex PCR; TCRdb stores in-frame clones only, minus some. The repertoire consists of roughly 100,000 clones, with roughly nine tenths occurring once and the leading ten covering 44%. Sequencing was performed on peripheral blood, taken 28 days after the second AZD1222 dose. This sequence originates from an adult who received the AZD1222 COVID-19 vaccine. The genes are TRBV11-3 and TRBJ2-3; 11 bases map to TRBD2. The CDR3 loop is CASSSGLADTDTQYF. CDR3 coding DNA: TGTGCCAGCAGCTCGGGACTAGCGGATACAGATACGCAGTATTTT.